Below, 2 T cell receptor beta chains from the same sample are listed, as sequenced in a study of cytomegalovirus exposure and HLA in healthy donors. PCR was performed using 60 Vbeta and 13 Jbeta primers. Data came from immunoSEQ multiplex PCR; TCRdb stores just in-frame clones and leaves some out. The sample shows more than 200,000 clones, about three quarters of them seen only once. Material: PBMCs. The source is a male donor in good health and CMV-seronegative.

In its sample, this clone was seen a few times. The chain combines TRBV7-8 with TRBJ1-1, with 9 bases fitting TRBD1. Trimming took 5 bases from V and 0 from J; bases not matched to a gene: 13. The length of the CDR3 is 18 residues. From germline, CDR1 is SGHVS and CDR2 FQNEAQ. CDR3 coding DNA: TGTGCCAGCAGCCGGGGCCTCGGGACAGGGTCCTTGAACACTGAAGCTTTCTTT. Translating it yields CASSRGLGTGSLNTEAFF.

The gene calls are TRBV5-1 and TRBJ1-3; the match to TRBD1 covers 7 bases. The V gene end was trimmed by 0 bases and the J gene end by 13 bases; junction bases not matched to a gene: 7. The CDR3 is 13 residues long. The germline gives CDR1 SGHRS, CDR2 YFSETQ. CDR3 DNA sequence: TGCGCCAGCAGCTTGGCACAGGGGTCGACTATATATTTT. This encodes CASSLAQGSTIYF.